A selection of T cell receptor beta chains follows, all from one sample in a study of PD-1 blockade in mismatch repair-deficient tumors. Profiling relied on immunoSEQ multiplex PCR, and the TCRdb table lists in-frame clones only, not all of them. The data hold tens of thousands of clones, with around 80% observed a single time. Sequences were derived from PBMCs, sampled around 6 weeks after starting pembrolizumab. The receptors were sampled from an adult with mismatch repair-deficient cancer. CDR3s leave out the opening cysteine and the closing phenylalanine or tryptophan.

V gene: TRBV19; J gene: TRBJ2-7; CDR3 protein: ASSSRVAYEQY
V gene: TRBV29-1; J gene: TRBJ2-1; CDR3 protein: SVERRGYNEQF
V gene: TRBV9; J gene: TRBJ2-3; CDR3 protein: ASSASTDTQY
V gene: TRBV7-2; J gene: TRBJ2-6; CDR3 protein: ASSLGPGLGANVLT
V gene: TRBV5-1; J gene: TRBJ1-2; CDR3 protein: ASSLAGDIVNYGYT
V gene: TRBV11-3; J gene: TRBJ2-3; CDR3 protein: ASSFWDSSGSRDTQY
V gene: TRBV19; J gene: TRBJ2-5; CDR3 protein: ASSMTAEPLETQY
V gene: TRBV30; J gene: TRBJ2-7; CDR3 protein: AWSVTGGPTRQY
V gene: TRBV10-3; J gene: TRBJ2-1; CDR3 protein: AISEGRTSGNEQF
V gene: TRBV18; J gene: TRBJ2-1; CDR3 protein: ASFVQGAFGEQF
V gene: TRBV6-6; J gene: TRBJ1-1; CDR3 protein: ASRYSSNTEAF
V gene: TRBV15; J gene: TRBJ2-2; CDR3 protein: ATSNTGTVVGELF
V gene: TRBV9; J gene: TRBJ2-7; CDR3 protein: ASSAGGLLEKQY
V gene: TRBV28; J gene: TRBJ2-7; CDR3 protein: ASSLRTGYEQY
V gene: TRBV11-2; J gene: TRBJ2-1; CDR3 protein: ASSLVLAGAYNEQF
V gene: TRBV7-3; J gene: TRBJ2-2; CDR3 protein: ACGGGTGELF
V gene: TRBV6-5; J gene: TRBJ2-5; CDR3 protein: ASSPPGQETQY
V gene: TRBV28; J gene: TRBJ2-5; CDR3 protein: ASSKLTGGGETQY
V gene: TRBV7-9; J gene: TRBJ2-6; CDR3 protein: ASSQQGAGANVLT
V gene: TRBV5-1; J gene: TRBJ2-1; CDR3 protein: ASSFTGTSGNEQF
V gene: TRBV30; J gene: TRBJ1-1; CDR3 protein: VWSVPDRTNTEAF
V gene: TRBV28; J gene: TRBJ2-5; CDR3 protein: ASSSFPETQY
V gene: TRBV7-6; J gene: TRBJ2-5; CDR3 protein: ASSFRTSGQETQY
V gene: TRBV30; J gene: TRBJ2-7; CDR3 protein: AWSAGTTYEQY
V gene: TRBV10-3; J gene: TRBJ1-1; CDR3 protein: AISPGQGNTEAF
V gene: TRBV19; J gene: TRBJ1-1; CDR3 protein: ASSMGTGGMNTEAF
V gene: TRBV6-5; J gene: TRBJ1-1; CDR3 protein: ASRQGSGTEAF
V gene: TRBV2; J gene: TRBJ1-2; CDR3 protein: ASNRQGQVGGYT
V gene: TRBV2; J gene: TRBJ2-2; CDR3 protein: ASSQNRLANTGELF
V gene: TRBV6-5; J gene: TRBJ1-4; CDR3 protein: ASSYSGGAGDEKLF
V gene: TRBV6-5; J gene: TRBJ1-5; CDR3 protein: ASSAGQGTYQPQH
V gene: TRBV7-9; J gene: TRBJ2-7; CDR3 protein: ASSLSGGAYEQY
V gene: TRBV11-3; J gene: TRBJ2-5; CDR3 protein: ASSLVRGQETQY
V gene: TRBV2; J gene: TRBJ1-6; CDR3 protein: ASRVTGWNSPLH
V gene: TRBV12-2; J gene: TRBJ2-7; CDR3 protein: ASRLGRLADEQY
V gene: TRBV11-2; J gene: TRBJ2-3; CDR3 protein: ASSAWRDTQY
V gene: TRBV30; J gene: TRBJ1-5; CDR3 protein: AWKGQGDIGNQPQH
V gene: TRBV6-5; J gene: TRBJ2-3; CDR3 protein: ASSYSYSGRADTQY
V gene: TRBV28; J gene: TRBJ1-5; CDR3 protein: ASSFTGDNQPQH
V gene: TRBV6-5; J gene: TRBJ2-3; CDR3 protein: ASSYSGYGLTDTQY
V gene: TRBV5-8; J gene: TRBJ1-2; CDR3 protein: ASNRGNTYGYT
V gene: TRBV2; J gene: TRBJ1-2; CDR3 protein: ASRGDSANYGYT